Listed here is a single T cell receptor (beta chain). Its antigen is undetermined. Trimming left V 3 bases short and J 4 bases short, with 2 bases between. Germline V gives CDR1 SQVTM, CDR2 ANQGSEA. The CDR3 has 10 amino acids. Preparation of the TCRbeta library involved a method that used unique molecular identifiers. TCRdb re-called the PCR reads with MiXCR, one entry per CDR3 protein. Of about 580,000 distinct CDR3 sequences detected, 27% appear once; the ten largest clones hold around 36%. The data originate from a study of T-cell reconstitution after alpha-beta-depleted transplantation in children. Whole-study results and caveats: Expanded clones from the graft, numbering several hundred, reportedly supplied alpha-beta T cells about two months after transplant.

The material was PBMCs, obtained before TCRalphabeta/CD19-depleted stem cell transplant. The chain links TRBV29-1 to TRBJ2-3; D unresolved. The sequence came from a boy in the first two years of life with Wiskott-Aldrich syndrome, due to receive a stem cell transplant. The CDR3 DNA follows: TGCAGCGTTGATTCAGATACGCAGTATTTT. Protein product: CSVDSDTQYF.